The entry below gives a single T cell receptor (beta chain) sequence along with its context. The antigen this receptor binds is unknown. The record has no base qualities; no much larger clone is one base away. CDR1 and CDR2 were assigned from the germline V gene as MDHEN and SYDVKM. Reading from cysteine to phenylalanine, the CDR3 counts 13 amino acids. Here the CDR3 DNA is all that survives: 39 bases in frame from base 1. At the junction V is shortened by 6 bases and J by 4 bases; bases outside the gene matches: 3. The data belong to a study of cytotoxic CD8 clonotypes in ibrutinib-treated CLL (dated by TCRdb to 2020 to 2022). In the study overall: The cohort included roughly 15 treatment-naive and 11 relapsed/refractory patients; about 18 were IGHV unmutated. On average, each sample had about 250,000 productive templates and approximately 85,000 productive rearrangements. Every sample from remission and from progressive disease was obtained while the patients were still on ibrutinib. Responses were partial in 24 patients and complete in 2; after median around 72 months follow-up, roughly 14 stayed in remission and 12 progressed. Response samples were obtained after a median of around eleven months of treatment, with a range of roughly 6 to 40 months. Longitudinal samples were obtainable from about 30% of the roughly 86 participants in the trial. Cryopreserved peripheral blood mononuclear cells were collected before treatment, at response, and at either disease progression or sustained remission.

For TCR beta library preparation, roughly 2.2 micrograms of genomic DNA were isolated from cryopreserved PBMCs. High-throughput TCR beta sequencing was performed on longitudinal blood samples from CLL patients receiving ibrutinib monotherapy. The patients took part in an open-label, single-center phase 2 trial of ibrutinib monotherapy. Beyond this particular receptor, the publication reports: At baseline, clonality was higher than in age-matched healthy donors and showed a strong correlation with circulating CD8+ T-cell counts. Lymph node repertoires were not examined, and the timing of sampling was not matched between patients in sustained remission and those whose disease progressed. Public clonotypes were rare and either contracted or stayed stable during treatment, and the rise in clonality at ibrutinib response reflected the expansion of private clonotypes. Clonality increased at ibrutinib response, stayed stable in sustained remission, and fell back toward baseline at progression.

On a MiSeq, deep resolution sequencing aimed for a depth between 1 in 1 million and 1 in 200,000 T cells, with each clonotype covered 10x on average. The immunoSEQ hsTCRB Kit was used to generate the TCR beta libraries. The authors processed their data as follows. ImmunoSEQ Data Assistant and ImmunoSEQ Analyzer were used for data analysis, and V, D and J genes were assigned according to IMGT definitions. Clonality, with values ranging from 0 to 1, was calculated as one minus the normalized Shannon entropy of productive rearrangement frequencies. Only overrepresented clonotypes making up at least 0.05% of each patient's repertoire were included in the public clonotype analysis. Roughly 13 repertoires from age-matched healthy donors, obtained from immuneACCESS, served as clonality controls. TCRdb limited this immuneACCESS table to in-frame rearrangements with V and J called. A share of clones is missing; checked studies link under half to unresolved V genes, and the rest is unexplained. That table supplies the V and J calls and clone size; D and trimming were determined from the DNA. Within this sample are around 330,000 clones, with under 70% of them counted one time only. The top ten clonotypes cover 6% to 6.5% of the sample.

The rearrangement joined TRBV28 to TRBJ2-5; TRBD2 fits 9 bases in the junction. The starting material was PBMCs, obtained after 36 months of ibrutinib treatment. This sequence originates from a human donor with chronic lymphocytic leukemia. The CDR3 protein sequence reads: CASSSSGIETQYF. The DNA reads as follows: TGTGCCAGCAGCTCTAGCGGGATAGAGACCCAGTACTTC.